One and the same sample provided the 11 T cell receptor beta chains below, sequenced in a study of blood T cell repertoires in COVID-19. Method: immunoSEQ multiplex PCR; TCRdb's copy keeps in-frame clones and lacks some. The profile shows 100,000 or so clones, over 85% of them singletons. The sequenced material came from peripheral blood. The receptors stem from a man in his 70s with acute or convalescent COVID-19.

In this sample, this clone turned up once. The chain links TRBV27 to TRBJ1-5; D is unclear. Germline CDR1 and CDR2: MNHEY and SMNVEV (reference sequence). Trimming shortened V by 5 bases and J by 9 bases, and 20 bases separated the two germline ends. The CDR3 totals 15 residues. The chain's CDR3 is CASSPLLSTASPQHF. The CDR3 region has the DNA TGTGCCAGCAGTCCACTACTATCCACGGCATCGCCCCAGCATTTT.

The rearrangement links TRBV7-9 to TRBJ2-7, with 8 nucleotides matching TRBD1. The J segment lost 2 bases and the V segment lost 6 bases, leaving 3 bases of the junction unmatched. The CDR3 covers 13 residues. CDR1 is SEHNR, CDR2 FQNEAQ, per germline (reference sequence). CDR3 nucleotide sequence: TGTGCCAGCAGAACAGGGGGAGCCTACGAGCAGTACTTC. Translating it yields CASRTGGAYEQYF.

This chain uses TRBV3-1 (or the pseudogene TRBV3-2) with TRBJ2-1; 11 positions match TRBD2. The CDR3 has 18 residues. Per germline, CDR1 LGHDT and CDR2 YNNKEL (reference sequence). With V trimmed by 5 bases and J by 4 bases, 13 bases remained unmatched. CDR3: CASSKEGTLAGGYNEQFF. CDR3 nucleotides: TGTGCCAGCAGCAAGGAGGGCACTCTAGCGGGGGGTTACAATGAGCAGTTCTTC.

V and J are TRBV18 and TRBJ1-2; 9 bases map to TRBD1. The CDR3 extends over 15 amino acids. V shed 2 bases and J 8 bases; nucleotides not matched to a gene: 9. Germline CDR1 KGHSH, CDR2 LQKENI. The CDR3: CASSPAAQGAIGYTF. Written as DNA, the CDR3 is TGTGCCAGCTCACCAGCCGCACAGGGGGCGATCGGCTACACCTTC.

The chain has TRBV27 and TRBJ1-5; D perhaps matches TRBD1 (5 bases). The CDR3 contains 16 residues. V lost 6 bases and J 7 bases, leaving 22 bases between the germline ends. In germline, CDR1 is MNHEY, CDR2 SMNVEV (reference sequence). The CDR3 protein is CASRPELTGVGQPQHF. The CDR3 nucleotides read TGTGCCAGCAGACCAGAACTTACGGGGGTCGGACAGCCCCAGCATTTT.

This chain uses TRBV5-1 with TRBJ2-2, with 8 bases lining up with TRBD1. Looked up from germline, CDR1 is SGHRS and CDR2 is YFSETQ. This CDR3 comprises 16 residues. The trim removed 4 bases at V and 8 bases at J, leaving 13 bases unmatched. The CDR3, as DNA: TGCGCCAGCAGCGGATTGGGACAGGCGGAAGGTGGGGAGCTGTTTTTT. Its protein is CASSGLGQAEGGELFF.

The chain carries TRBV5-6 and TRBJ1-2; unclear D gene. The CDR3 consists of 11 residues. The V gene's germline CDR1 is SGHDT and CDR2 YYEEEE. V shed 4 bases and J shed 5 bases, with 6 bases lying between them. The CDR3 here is CASSRRYGYTF. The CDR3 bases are TGTGCCAGCAGCCGGCGGTATGGCTACACCTTC.

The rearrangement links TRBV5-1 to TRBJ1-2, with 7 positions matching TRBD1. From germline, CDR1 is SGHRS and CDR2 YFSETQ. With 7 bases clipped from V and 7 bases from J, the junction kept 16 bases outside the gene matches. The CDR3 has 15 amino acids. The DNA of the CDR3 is TGCGCCAGCTCTATTACAGGGACAGTCTTTGTTGGCTACACCTTC. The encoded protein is CASSITGTVFVGYTF.

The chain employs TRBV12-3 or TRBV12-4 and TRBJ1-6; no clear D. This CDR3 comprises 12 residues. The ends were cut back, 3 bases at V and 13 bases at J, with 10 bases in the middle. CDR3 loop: CASSFPLSPLHF. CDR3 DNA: TGTGCCAGCAGTTTCCCACTGTCCCCCCTCCACTTT.

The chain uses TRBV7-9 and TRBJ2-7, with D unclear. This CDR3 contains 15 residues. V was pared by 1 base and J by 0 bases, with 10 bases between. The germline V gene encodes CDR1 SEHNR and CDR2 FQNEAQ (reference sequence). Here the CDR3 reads CASSLGGGSSYEQYF. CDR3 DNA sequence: TGTGCCAGCAGCTTAGGTGGCGGTTCCTCCTACGAGCAGTACTTC.

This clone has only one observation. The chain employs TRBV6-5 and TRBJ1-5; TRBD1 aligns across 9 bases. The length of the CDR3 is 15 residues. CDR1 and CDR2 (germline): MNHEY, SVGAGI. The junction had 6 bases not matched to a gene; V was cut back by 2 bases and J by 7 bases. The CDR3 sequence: CASSYTTGGGQPQHF. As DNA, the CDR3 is TGTGCCAGCAGTTACACGACAGGGGGAGGACAGCCCCAGCATTTT.